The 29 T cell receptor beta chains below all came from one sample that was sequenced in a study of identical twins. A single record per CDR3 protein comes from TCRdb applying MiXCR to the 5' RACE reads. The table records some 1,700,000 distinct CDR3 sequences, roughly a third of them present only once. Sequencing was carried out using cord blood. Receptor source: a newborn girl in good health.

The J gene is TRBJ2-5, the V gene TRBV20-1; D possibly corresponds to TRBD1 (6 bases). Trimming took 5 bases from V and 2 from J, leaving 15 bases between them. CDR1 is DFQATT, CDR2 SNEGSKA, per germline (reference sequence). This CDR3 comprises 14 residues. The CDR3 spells CSAEIGTPQETQYF. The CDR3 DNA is TGCAGTGCTGAGATCGGGACACCTCAAGAGACCCAGTACTTC.

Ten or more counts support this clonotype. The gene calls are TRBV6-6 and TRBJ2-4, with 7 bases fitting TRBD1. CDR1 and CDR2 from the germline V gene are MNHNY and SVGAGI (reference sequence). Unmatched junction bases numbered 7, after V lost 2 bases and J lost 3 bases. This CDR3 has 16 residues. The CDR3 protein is CASSYTYTGVKNIQYF. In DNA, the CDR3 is TGTGCCAGCAGTTACACTTACACAGGGGTCAAAAACATTCAGTACTTC.

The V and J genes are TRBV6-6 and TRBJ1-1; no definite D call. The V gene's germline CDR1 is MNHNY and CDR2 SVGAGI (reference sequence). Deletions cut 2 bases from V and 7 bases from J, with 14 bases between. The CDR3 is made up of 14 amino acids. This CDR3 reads CASSYGVSRYEAFF. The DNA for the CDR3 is TGTGCCAGCAGTTACGGGGTCAGCCGATATGAAGCTTTCTTT.

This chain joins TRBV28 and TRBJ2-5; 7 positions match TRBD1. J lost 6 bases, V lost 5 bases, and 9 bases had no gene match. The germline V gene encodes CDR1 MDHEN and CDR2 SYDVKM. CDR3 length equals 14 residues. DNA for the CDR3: TGTGCCAGCAGTGTAGACCGACAGGGACAGACCCAGTACTTC. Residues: CASSVDRQGQTQYF.

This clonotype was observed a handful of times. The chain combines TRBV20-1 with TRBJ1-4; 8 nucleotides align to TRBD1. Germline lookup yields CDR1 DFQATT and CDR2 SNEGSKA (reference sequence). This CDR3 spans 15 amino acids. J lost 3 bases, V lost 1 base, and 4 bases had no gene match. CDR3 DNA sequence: TGCAGTGCTAGAGGGGACAGGAGGTCTAATGAAAAACTGTTTTTT. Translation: CSARGDRRSNEKLFF.

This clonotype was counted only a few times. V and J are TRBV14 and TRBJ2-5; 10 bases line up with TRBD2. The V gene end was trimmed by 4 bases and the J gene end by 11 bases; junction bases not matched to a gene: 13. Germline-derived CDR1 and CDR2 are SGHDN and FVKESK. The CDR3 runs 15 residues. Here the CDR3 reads CASSLLAGLLNEQYF. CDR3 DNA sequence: TGTGCCAGCAGCCTACTAGCGGGGCTGCTTAATGAGCAGTACTTC.

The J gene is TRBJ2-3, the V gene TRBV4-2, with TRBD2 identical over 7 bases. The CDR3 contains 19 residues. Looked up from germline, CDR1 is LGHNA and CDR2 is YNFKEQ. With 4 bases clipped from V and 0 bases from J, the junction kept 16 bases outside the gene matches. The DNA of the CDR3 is TGTGCCAGCAGCCGAAGCCTAAGTGGGAGCGGGGCTAGCACAGATACGCAGTATTTT. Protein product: CASSRSLSGSGASTDTQYF.

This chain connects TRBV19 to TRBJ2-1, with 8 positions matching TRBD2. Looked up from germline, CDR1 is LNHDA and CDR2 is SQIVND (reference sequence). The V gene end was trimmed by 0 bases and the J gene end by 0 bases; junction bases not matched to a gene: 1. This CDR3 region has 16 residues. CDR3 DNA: TGTGCCAGTAGTATAGACGGGAGGGCCTCCTACAATGAGCAGTTCTTC. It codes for CASSIDGRASYNEQFF. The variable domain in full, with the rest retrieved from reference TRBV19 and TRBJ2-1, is DGGITQSPKYLFRKEGQNVTLSCEQNLNHDAMYWYRQDPGQGLRLIYYSQIVNDFQKGDIAEGYSVSREKKESFPLTVTSAQKNPTAFYLCASSIDGRASYNEQFFGPGTRLTVL.

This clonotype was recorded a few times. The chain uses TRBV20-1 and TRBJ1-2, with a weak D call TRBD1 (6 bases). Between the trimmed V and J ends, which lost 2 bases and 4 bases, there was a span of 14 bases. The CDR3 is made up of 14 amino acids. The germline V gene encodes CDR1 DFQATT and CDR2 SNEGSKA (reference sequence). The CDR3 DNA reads TGCAGTGCTAGACTAGCGGCAGGGGCCTATGGCTACACCTTC. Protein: CSARLAAGAYGYTF.

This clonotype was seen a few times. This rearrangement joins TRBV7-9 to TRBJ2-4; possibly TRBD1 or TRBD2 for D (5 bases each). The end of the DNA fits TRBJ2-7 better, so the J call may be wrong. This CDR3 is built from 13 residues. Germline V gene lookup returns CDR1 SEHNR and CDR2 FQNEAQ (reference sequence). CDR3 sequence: CASSRQGPGEQYF. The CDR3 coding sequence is TGTGCCAGCAGCCGCCAGGGACCTGGCGAGCAGTACTTC.

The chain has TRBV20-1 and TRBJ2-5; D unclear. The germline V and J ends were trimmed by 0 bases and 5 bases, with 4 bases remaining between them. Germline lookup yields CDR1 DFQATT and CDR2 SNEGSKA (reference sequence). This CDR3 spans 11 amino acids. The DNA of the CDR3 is TGCAGTGCTAGAGAAACTGAGACCCAGTACTTC. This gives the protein CSARETETQYF.

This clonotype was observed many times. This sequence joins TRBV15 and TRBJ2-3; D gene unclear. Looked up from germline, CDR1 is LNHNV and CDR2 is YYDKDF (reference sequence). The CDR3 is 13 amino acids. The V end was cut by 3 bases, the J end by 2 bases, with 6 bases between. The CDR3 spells CATSSRPTDTQYF. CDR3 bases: TGTGCCACCAGCAGCAGACCCACAGATACGCAGTATTTT. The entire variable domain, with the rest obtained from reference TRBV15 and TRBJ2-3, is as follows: DAMVIQNPRYQVTQFGKPVTLSCSQTLNHNVMYWYQQKSSQAPKLLFHYYDKDFNNEADTPDNFQSRRPNTSFCFLDIRSPGLGDTAMYLCATSSRPTDTQYFGPGTRLTVL.

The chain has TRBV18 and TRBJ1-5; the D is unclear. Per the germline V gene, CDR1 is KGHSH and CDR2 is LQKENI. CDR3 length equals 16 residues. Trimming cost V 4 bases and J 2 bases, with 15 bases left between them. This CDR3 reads CASSLGLSGGNQPQHF. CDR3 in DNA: TGTGCCAGCTCACTCGGACTGAGTGGGGGCAATCAGCCCCAGCATTTT.

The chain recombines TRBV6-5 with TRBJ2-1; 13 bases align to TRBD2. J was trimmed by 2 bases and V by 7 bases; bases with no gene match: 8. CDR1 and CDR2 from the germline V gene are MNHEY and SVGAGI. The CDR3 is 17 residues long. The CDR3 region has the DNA TGTGCCAGCATTAGGACTAGCGGGAGCCGTACCTACAATGAGCAGTTCTTC. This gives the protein CASIRTSGSRTYNEQFF.

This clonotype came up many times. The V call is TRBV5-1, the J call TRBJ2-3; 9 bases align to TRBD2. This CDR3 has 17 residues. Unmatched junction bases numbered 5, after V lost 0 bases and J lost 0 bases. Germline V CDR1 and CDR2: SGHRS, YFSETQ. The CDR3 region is CASSLELAGISTDTQYF. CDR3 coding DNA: TGCGCCAGCAGCTTGGAGCTAGCGGGAATAAGCACAGATACGCAGTATTTT.

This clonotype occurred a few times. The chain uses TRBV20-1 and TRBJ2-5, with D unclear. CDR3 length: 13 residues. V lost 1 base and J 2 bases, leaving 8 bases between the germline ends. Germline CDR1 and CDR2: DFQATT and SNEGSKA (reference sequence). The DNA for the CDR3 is TGCAGTGCTAGAGGGTCACGTCAAGAGACCCAGTACTTC. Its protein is CSARGSRQETQYF.

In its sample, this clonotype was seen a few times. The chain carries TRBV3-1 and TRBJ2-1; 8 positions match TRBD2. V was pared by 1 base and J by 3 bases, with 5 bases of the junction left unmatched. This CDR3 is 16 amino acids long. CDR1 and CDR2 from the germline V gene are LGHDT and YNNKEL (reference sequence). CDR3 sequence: CASSQVGREDYNEQFF. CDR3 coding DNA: TGTGCCAGCAGCCAAGTGGGGCGGGAGGACTACAATGAGCAGTTCTTC.

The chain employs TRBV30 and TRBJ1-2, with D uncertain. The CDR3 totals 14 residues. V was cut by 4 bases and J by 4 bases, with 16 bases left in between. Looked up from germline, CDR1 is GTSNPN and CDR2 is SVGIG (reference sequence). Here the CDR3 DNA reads TGTGCCTGGATGTCCCCTACATTACCCTATGGCTACACCTTC. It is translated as CAWMSPTLPYGYTF.

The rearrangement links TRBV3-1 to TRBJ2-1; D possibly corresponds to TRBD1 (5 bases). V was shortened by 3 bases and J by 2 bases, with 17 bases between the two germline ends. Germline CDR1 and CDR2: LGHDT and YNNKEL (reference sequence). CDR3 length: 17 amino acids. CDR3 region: CASSQVPGLSPYNEQFF. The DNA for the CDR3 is TGTGCCAGCAGCCAGGTTCCAGGGCTAAGCCCCTACAATGAGCAGTTCTTC.

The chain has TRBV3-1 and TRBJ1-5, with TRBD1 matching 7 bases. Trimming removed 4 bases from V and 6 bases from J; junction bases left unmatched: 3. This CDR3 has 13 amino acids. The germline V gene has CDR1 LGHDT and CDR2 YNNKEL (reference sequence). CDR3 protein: CASSPKGAQPQHF. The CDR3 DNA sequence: TGTGCCAGCAGCCCTAAGGGGGCTCAGCCCCAGCATTTT.

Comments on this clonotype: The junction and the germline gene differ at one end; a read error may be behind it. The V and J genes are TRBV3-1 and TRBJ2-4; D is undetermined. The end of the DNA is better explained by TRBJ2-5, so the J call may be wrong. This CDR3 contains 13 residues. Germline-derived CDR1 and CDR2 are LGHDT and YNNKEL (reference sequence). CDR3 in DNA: TGTGCCGGCAGCCACCCTATGGGAGAGACCCAGTACTTC. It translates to CAGSHPMGETQYF.

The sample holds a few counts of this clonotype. CDR3: CASSESRRGNYGYTF. CDR3 nucleotides: TGTGCCAGCAGTGAATCACGGAGGGGTAACTATGGCTACACCTTC. The rearrangement links TRBV25-1 to TRBJ1-2, with TRBD1 as a possible D gene (5 bases). V lost 1 base and J 1 base, leaving 10 bases between the germline ends. The CDR3 is 15 amino acids. Germline values: CDR1 MGHDK, CDR2 SYGVNS.

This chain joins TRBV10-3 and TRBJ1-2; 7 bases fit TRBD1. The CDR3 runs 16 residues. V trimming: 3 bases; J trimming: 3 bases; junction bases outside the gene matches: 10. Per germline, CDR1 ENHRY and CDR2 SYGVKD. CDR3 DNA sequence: TGTGCCATCAGTGACCACATTAGACAGGGATACTATGGCTACACCTTC. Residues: CAISDHIRQGYYGYTF.

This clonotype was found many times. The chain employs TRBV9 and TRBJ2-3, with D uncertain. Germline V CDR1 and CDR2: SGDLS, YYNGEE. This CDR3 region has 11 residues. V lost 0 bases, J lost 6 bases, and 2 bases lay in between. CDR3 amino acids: CASSVVDTQYF. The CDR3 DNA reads TGTGCCAGCAGCGTAGTGGATACGCAGTATTTT. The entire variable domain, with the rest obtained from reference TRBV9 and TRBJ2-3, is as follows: DSGVTQTPKHLITATGQRVTLRCSPRSGDLSVYWYQQSLDQGLQFLIQYYNGEERAKGNILERFSAQQFPDLHSELNLSSLELGDSALYFCASSVVDTQYFGPGTRLTVL.

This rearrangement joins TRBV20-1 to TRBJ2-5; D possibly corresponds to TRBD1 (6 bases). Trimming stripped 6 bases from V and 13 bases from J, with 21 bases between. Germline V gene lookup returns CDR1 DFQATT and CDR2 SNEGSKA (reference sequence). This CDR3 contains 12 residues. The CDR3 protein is CSAKRGPGVLYF. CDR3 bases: TGCAGTGCAAAGAGGGGCCCAGGGGTTCTGTACTTC.

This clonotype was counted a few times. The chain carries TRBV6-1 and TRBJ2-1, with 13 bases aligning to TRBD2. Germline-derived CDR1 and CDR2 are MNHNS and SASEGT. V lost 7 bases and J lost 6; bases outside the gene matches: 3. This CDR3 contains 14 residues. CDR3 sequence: CASKRLAGGNEQFF. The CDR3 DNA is TGTGCCAGCAAGAGACTAGCGGGGGGCAATGAGCAGTTCTTC.

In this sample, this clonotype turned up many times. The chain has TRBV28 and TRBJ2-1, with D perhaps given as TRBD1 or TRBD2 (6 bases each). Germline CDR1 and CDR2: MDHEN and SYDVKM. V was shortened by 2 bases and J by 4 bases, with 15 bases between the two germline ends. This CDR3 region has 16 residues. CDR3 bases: TGTGCCAGCAGTTTAACCGCTACAGGGAGGTACAATGAGCAGTTCTTC. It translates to CASSLTATGRYNEQFF.

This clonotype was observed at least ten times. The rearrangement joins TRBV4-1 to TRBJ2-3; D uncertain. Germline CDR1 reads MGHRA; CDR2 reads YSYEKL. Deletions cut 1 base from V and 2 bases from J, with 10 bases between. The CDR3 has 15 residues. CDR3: CASSQGGRLTDTQYF. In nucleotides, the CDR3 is TGCGCCAGCAGCCAAGGAGGTCGACTCACAGATACGCAGTATTTT.

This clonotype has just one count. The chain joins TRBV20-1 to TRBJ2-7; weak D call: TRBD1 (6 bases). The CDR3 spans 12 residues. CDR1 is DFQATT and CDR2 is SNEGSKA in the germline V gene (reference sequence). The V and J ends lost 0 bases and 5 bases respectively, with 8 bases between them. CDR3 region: CSARDRGNEQYF. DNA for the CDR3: TGCAGTGCTAGAGACAGGGGTAACGAGCAGTACTTC.